The 11 T cell receptor beta chains given below trace back to one sample, sequenced in a study of Graves' ophthalmopathy and Graves' hyperthyroidism. Amplified TCR beta CDR3 regions were obtained using RNA transcripts as template. First-round RT-PCR used HTBI primers; second-round multiplex PCR followed. Via MiXCR, TCRdb re-called the multiplex PCR reads, giving one row per CDR3 protein. The sample contains about 370,000 distinct CDR3 sequences, approximately 20% of which appear only once. Sequencing was carried out using peripheral blood. These receptors originate from a woman aged 18-30 years with Graves' ophthalmopathy.

This clonotype has ten or more counts. The junction shows a germline mismatch at one end, possibly a read error. The chain recombines TRBV28 with TRBJ2-7; 8 nucleotides match TRBD1. This CDR3 is built from 15 residues. The germline V gene has CDR1 MDHEN and CDR2 SYDVKM. CDR3 sequence reads: CAGSGSGQGKREQYF. The CDR3 DNA reads TGTGCCGGCAGTGGATCCGGACAGGGTAAGAGGGAGCAGTACTTC.

This clonotype was counted at least ten times. The rearrangement links TRBV9 to TRBJ1-1, with D uncertain. CDR1 and CDR2 (germline): SGDLS, YYNGEE. CDR3 length: 18 amino acids. Trimming pared 0 bases from V and 0 bases from J, leaving 18 bases between. CDR3 bases: TGTGCCAGCAGCGTAGCACCGTCCGAGTTCCCCATGAACACTGAAGCTTTCTTT. Protein sequence: CASSVAPSEFPMNTEAFF.

The chain is built from TRBV6-4 and TRBJ2-7; weak D call: TRBD2 (5 bases). This CDR3 spans 15 amino acids. V lost 3 bases and J 3 bases, leaving 15 bases between the germline ends. CDR1 MRHNA and CDR2 SNTAGT come from the germline V gene. In nucleotides, the CDR3 is TGTGCCAGCAGTGAAGAGCGGCGTGTTGTCTACGAGCAGTACTTC. Translation gives CASSEERRVVYEQYF.

The chain carries TRBV6-2 or TRBV6-3 and TRBJ1-1; D ambiguous. Germline V gene lookup returns CDR1 MNHEY and CDR2 SVGEGT. The length of the CDR3 is 12 residues. Trimming left V 7 bases short and J 4 bases short, with 10 bases between. CDR3 loop: CASNRVSTEAFF. CDR3 DNA sequence: TGTGCCAGCAATCGGGTTTCCACTGAAGCTTTCTTT.

This clonotype came up many times. V gene TRBV18 combines with J gene TRBJ1-1, with D possibly TRBD1 on 5 matching bases. Germline CDR1 is KGHSH and CDR2 is LQKENI. The CDR3 runs to 15 residues. V lost 2 bases and J 4 bases, leaving 14 bases between the germline ends. The CDR3 loop is CASSPGPGGSTEAFF. The CDR3 DNA reads as TGTGCCAGCTCACCAGGACCGGGGGGGAGCACTGAAGCTTTCTTT.

This clonotype was seen repeatedly, ten times or more. This rearrangement joins TRBV2 to TRBJ2-5, with TRBD2 matching over 11 bases. Germline V gives CDR1 SNHLY, CDR2 FYNNEI. The CDR3 runs to 15 residues. Trimming at V came to 2 bases and at J to 4 bases, leaving 3 bases not matched to a gene. The DNA of the CDR3 is TGTGCCAGCAGTGAACTAGCGGGGGGATCAGAGACCCAGTACTTC. Translation: CASSELAGGSETQYF.

There are many counts of this clonotype. The chain combines TRBV5-6 with TRBJ1-3; D may be TRBD1 (5 bases). The CDR3 is made up of 15 amino acids. Germline V gene data show CDR1 as SGHDT and CDR2 as YYEEEE. V lost 5 bases to trimming and J lost 0 bases, with 12 bases between them. In DNA form, the CDR3 reads TGTGCCAGCAGGGGAAGGGGATTCTCTGGAAACACCATATATTTT. This encodes CASRGRGFSGNTIYF. Using reference TRBV5-6 and TRBJ1-3 for the parts outside the CDR3, the full variable domain is DAGVTQSPTHLIKTRGQQVTLRCSPKSGHDTVSWYQQALGQGPQFIFQYYEEEERQRGNFPDRFSGHQFPNYSSELNVNALLLGDSALYLCASRGRGFSGNTIYFGEGSWLTVV.

This clonotype appeared many times. The CDR3 region is CASSVTPGREYEQYF. For the CDR3, the DNA is TGTGCCAGCAGCGTAACCCCTGGACGGGAGTACGAGCAGTACTTC. The V call is TRBV9, the J call TRBJ2-7; a possible D gene is TRBD2 (6 bases). The germline CDR1 and CDR2 sequences are SGDLS and YYNGEE. Trimming took off 1 base at V and 4 bases at J, with 15 bases between the two ends. The CDR3 totals 15 residues.

CDR3 amino acids: CASSLVPRGLGTEAFF. Written as DNA, the CDR3 is TGTGCCAGCAGCTTAGTGCCCCGCGGGTTAGGGACTGAAGCTTTCTTT. The chain combines TRBV7-8 with TRBJ1-1; D gene uncertain. V lost 1 base and J 5 bases, leaving 17 bases between the germline ends. Germline V gene data show CDR1 as SGHVS and CDR2 as FQNEAQ. This CDR3 is built from 16 residues.

This clonotype was counted a few times. This rearrangement joins TRBV3-1 to TRBJ2-7; D is undetermined. Trimming removed 1 base from V and 7 bases from J, with 8 bases in between. This CDR3 has 12 amino acids. Germline V gives CDR1 LGHDT, CDR2 YNNKEL (reference sequence). As DNA, the CDR3 is TGTGCCAGCAGCCAAGGGTCCGGAGAGCAGTACTTC. Residues: CASSQGSGEQYF.

This clonotype has a count of ten or more. This chain uses TRBV6-5 with TRBJ1-2, with D hard to call. V was shortened by 4 bases and J by 11 bases, with 14 bases between the two germline ends. Germline V lookup: CDR1 MNHEY, CDR2 SVGAGI. This CDR3 has 12 residues. The chain's CDR3 is CASSSRGEYYTF. The CDR3 DNA reads TGTGCCAGCAGTTCTCGCGGGGAGTATTACACCTTC.